Listed here are 14 T cell receptor beta chains from one sample, sequenced in a study of blood T cell repertoires in COVID-19. TCRdb's table, derived via immunoSEQ multiplex PCR, lists solely in-frame clones and lacks some. The table includes roughly 320,000 clones, around nine tenths detected once. The sequencing sample was made of peripheral blood. These receptors were collected from a man in his 70s with acute or convalescent COVID-19.

The chain couples TRBV7-3 to TRBJ2-1; 8 nucleotides line up with TRBD2. The V gene's germline CDR1 is SGHTA and CDR2 FQGTGA. The CDR3 sequence is 15 residues long. The V segment lost 5 bases and the J segment 8 bases; nucleotides outside the gene matches: 11. CDR3 region: CASSPRPGLGYEQFF. DNA for the CDR3: TGTGCCAGCAGCCCCCGGCCGGGACTAGGCTATGAGCAGTTCTTC.

This chain links TRBV4-2 with TRBJ2-2; D ambiguous. Per germline, CDR1 LGHNA and CDR2 YNFKEQ. The CDR3 has 12 amino acids. Trimming took 2 bases from V and 6 from J, leaving 4 bases between them. This chain's CDR3 is CASSQQAGELFF. The CDR3 coding sequence is TGTGCCAGCAGCCAACAGGCCGGGGAGCTGTTTTTT.

This clone was seen a handful of times. The chain links TRBV4-2 to TRBJ2-5, with D hard to call. Germline V lookup: CDR1 LGHNA, CDR2 YNFKEQ. CDR3 length equals 13 residues. V was trimmed by 1 base and J by 5 bases, leaving 8 bases between them. The CDR3 DNA reads as TGTGCCAGCAGCCAAGGTCAGTGGGAGACCCAGTACTTC. Its protein product is CASSQGQWETQYF.

V usage is TRBV3-1 (or the pseudogene TRBV3-2) and J usage is TRBJ2-5; D is possibly TRBD1 (6 bases). CDR3 length: 14 residues. The V end was cut by 4 bases, the J end by 5 bases, with 14 bases between. The germline V gene encodes CDR1 LGHDT and CDR2 YNNKEL (reference sequence). CDR3 bases: TGTGCCAGCAGCCTCAGGGGATCCGGGGAGACCCAGTACTTC. Amino acids: CASSLRGSGETQYF.

The chain couples TRBV5-4 to TRBJ1-5, with 9 bases aligning to TRBD1. CDR3 length: 14 amino acids. From germline, CDR1 is SGHNT and CDR2 YYREEE (reference sequence). The J segment lost 4 bases and the V segment lost 4 bases, leaving 3 bases of the junction unmatched. CDR3 sequence reads: CASSEGQGNQPQHF. DNA for the CDR3: TGTGCCAGCAGCGAAGGACAGGGGAATCAGCCCCAGCATTTT.

This chain joins TRBV25-1 and TRBJ2-7; TRBD1 matches 8 bases. The CDR3 has 14 residues. Germline V gene lookup returns CDR1 MGHDK and CDR2 SYGVNS. V lost 3 bases, J lost 7 bases, and 8 bases stayed unmatched. DNA for the CDR3: TGTGCCAGCAGTGAGTGGCAGGGGGCGGGGGAGCAGTACTTC. Translation gives CASSEWQGAGEQYF.

The V call is TRBV4-2, the J call TRBJ2-7, with TRBD1 matching 9 bases. CDR3 size: 15 residues. The trim removed 4 bases at V and 5 bases at J, leaving 9 bases unmatched. The V gene's germline CDR1 is LGHNA and CDR2 YNFKEQ. The CDR3: CASSLQGAGGNEQYF. In nucleotides, the CDR3 is TGTGCCAGCAGCCTACAGGGGGCCGGGGGGAACGAGCAGTACTTC.

The chain has TRBV4-3 and TRBJ1-2, with 10 bases that match TRBD1. Unmatched junction bases numbered 11, after V lost 4 bases and J lost 6 bases. This CDR3 contains 16 residues. Germline assignment: CDR1 LGHNA and CDR2 YSLEER. The DNA of the CDR3 is TGCGCCAGCAGCCTCAGAAACCGGGACAGGGGCCATGGCTACACCTTC. Encoded protein: CASSLRNRDRGHGYTF.

The sample holds one count of this clone. This rearrangement joins TRBV19 to TRBJ1-1, with D tentatively TRBD1 (5 bases). This CDR3 has 12 residues. CDR1 and CDR2 (germline): LNHDA, SQIVND (reference sequence). The V gene lost 10 bases and the J gene lost 2 bases, with 11 bases spanning the gap. CDR3 DNA sequence: TGTGCCAAGGGGCAGCCCAACACTGAAGCTTTCTTT. Its protein is CAKGQPNTEAFF.

This chain joins TRBV3-1 (or the pseudogene TRBV3-2) and TRBJ2-5; TRBD1 agrees at 7 bases. V shed 1 base, J shed 1 base, and the junction held 3 bases outside the gene matches. Germline lookup yields CDR1 LGHDT and CDR2 YNNKEL (reference sequence). The CDR3 consists of 15 residues. The CDR3 here is CASSQAGTAQETQYF. CDR3 nucleotide sequence: TGTGCCAGCAGCCAAGCAGGGACAGCCCAAGAGACCCAGTACTTC.

This clone has a handful of counts. The J gene is TRBJ2-4, the V gene TRBV28; 8 positions match TRBD2. The CDR3 runs to 15 residues. J was trimmed by 5 bases and V by 10 bases; bases with no gene match: 13. Per germline, CDR1 MDHEN and CDR2 SYDVKM. The chain's CDR3 is CAILAGGGSQNIQYF. CDR3 coding DNA: TGTGCCATTTTGGCGGGGGGCGGGTCCCAAAACATTCAGTACTTC.

The chain is built from TRBV5-6 and TRBJ2-1; 11 nucleotides line up with TRBD2. With V trimmed by 4 bases and J by 4 bases, 7 bases remained unmatched. The CDR3 contains 16 residues. Germline V gives CDR1 SGHDT, CDR2 YYEEEE. CDR3 sequence: CASSGTSGVSYNEQFF. CDR3 DNA: TGTGCCAGCAGCGGGACTAGCGGAGTTAGTTACAATGAGCAGTTCTTC.

This chain links TRBV5-6 with TRBJ2-7; D perhaps matches TRBD1 (7 bases). Trimming stripped 0 bases from V and 3 bases from J, with 13 bases between. CDR1 and CDR2 from the germline V gene are SGHDT and YYEEEE. This CDR3 comprises 15 residues. The CDR3, as DNA: TGTGCCAGCAGCTTGGCCGGGGGACAGATCTACGAGCAGTACTTC. Protein sequence: CASSLAGGQIYEQYF.

This clone was observed a single time. The chain employs TRBV11-2 and TRBJ1-5; D might be TRBD1 (5 bases). Germline CDR1 reads SGHAT; CDR2 reads FQNNGV. V lost 5 bases to trimming and J lost 3 bases, with 17 bases between them. This CDR3 region has 16 residues. The CDR3 region is CASSLGAPVTNQPQHF. The CDR3 DNA follows: TGTGCCAGCAGCCTAGGGGCCCCTGTTACCAATCAGCCCCAGCATTTT. Full variable domain (remainder filled in from reference TRBV11-2 and TRBJ1-5): EAGVAQSPRYKIIEKRQSVAFWCNPISGHATLYWYQQILGQGPKLLIQFQNNGVVDDSQLPKDRFSAERLKGVDSTLKIQPAKLEDSAVYLCASSLGAPVTNQPQHFGDGTRLSIL.